One and the same sample provided the 19 T cell receptor beta chains below, sequenced in a study of shared clonotypes between healthy human individuals. Sequencing was performed with immunoSEQ multiplex PCR; in TCRdb, only in-frame clones are kept and a portion is missing. The profile shows about 2.5 million clones, under 95% of them singletons. Sequenced: naive CD4+ T cells from PBMCs. Subset given: CD45RA+ positively selected. Receptors originate from a man aged 18-30 years in good health. Some clones in this sample may be carry-over from other donors' samples.

V usage is TRBV5-1 and J usage is TRBJ1-2, with 10 bases that match TRBD1. The V gene end was trimmed by 4 bases and the J gene end by 3 bases; junction bases not matched to a gene: 6. CDR1 is SGHRS, CDR2 YFSETQ, per germline. The CDR3 runs to 15 residues. The CDR3 DNA sequence: TGCGCCAGCAGCCCCGGGACAGGGGAGGACTATGGCTACACCTTC. Translated: CASSPGTGEDYGYTF.

On this clone itself: Other DNA sequences within the sample encode an identical CDR3. The chain links TRBV2 to TRBJ2-7, with D uncertain. The length of the CDR3 is 11 residues. The V and J ends lost 3 bases and 6 bases respectively, with 6 bases between them. Germline V gene data show CDR1 as SNHLY and CDR2 as FYNNEI. The CDR3, as DNA: TGTGCCAGCAGTGAGGGTGGCGAGCAGTACTTC. It is translated as CASSEGGEQYF.

On this clone itself: The sample holds other DNA sequences that translate to the same CDR3. The chain couples TRBV11-2 to TRBJ2-5; D gene ambiguous. The CDR3 totals 13 residues. The germline V gene has CDR1 SGHAT and CDR2 FQNNGV. The V and J ends lost 1 base and 1 base respectively, with 4 bases between them. CDR3 DNA sequence: TGTGCCAGCAGCTTAGGACTCCAAGAGACCCAGTACTTC. Translating it yields CASSLGLQETQYF.

This clone showed up just once. V usage is TRBV18 and J usage is TRBJ1-3, with 8 positions matching TRBD1. Germline CDR1 reads KGHSH; CDR2 reads LQKENI. V lost 3 bases, J lost 7 bases, and 5 bases stayed unmatched. The CDR3 extends over 14 amino acids. The DNA for the CDR3 is TGTGCCAGCTCACCTGGACAGGGTGAGAACACCATATATTTT. Translation gives CASSPGQGENTIYF.

This chain connects TRBV5-1 to TRBJ2-7, with D perhaps matching TRBD2 (6 bases). Germline V gene data show CDR1 as SGHRS and CDR2 as YFSETQ. The ends were cut back, 5 bases at V and 6 bases at J, with 24 bases in the middle. The CDR3 spans 16 residues. The CDR3 DNA reads as TGCGCCAGCAGACAGGAGATGACGGGGGAAACGGGCGAGCAGTACTTC. Protein sequence: CASRQEMTGETGEQYF.

V usage is TRBV10-3 and J usage is TRBJ2-1; 9 nucleotides align to TRBD2. Germline V lookup: CDR1 ENHRY, CDR2 SYGVKD. The CDR3 loop spans 14 amino acids. The junction had 6 bases not matched to a gene; V was cut back by 6 bases and J by 6 bases. CDR3 coding DNA: TGTGCCATCAGCCCCGCGGGGGGGGGCAATGAGCAGTTCTTC. It yields the protein CAISPAGGGNEQFF.

This chain joins TRBV30 and TRBJ1-1; D uncertain. The CDR3 has 12 residues. The V end lost 5 bases, the J end lost 4 bases, and 11 bases lay between the germline ends. Germline V gene data show CDR1 as GTSNPN and CDR2 as SVGIG (reference sequence). Written as DNA, the CDR3 is TGTGCCTGGGGGCCCGCGGGCACTGAAGCTTTCTTT. Translation gives CAWGPAGTEAFF. Filled out from reference TRBV30 and TRBJ1-1, the complete variable domain reads SQTIHQWPATLVQPVGSPLSLECTVEGTSNPNLYWYRQAAGRGLQLLFYSVGIGQISSEVPQNLSASRPQDRQFILSSKKLLLSDSGFYLCAWGPAGTEAFFGQGTRLTVV.

Here the CDR3 reads CASSSLHEQYF. CDR3 DNA sequence: TGTGCCAGCAGTTCTCTCCACGAGCAGTACTTC. The rearrangement links TRBV6-5 to TRBJ2-7; D is unclear. This CDR3 contains 11 residues. V dropped 4 bases and J dropped 5 bases, with 6 bases sitting between them. The V gene's germline CDR1 is MNHEY and CDR2 SVGAGI.

This clone was seen a single time. The rearrangement joins TRBV2 to TRBJ2-2, with D possibly matching TRBD1 (5 bases). This CDR3 comprises 13 residues. The ends were cut back, 7 bases at V and 4 bases at J, with 10 bases in the middle. The germline gives CDR1 SNHLY, CDR2 FYNNEI. CDR3: CASMGRATGELFF. CDR3 coding DNA: TGTGCCAGCATGGGCAGGGCCACCGGGGAGCTGTTTTTT.

This chain joins TRBV28 and TRBJ1-5; tentatively, D is TRBD1 (6 bases). The CDR3 has 15 residues. Germline V gene sequence: CDR1 MDHEN, CDR2 SYDVKM. V was shortened by 2 bases and J by 7 bases, with 15 bases between the two germline ends. CDR3 amino acids: CASSLETGNAQPQHF. DNA for the CDR3: TGTGCCAGCAGTTTAGAAACAGGGAATGCCCAGCCCCAGCATTTT.

This rearrangement joins TRBV11-2 to TRBJ2-2; D possibly corresponds to TRBD1 (6 bases). The CDR3 length is 16 residues. Germline lookup yields CDR1 SGHAT and CDR2 FQNNGV. V was pared by 1 base and J by 4 bases, with 13 bases between. CDR3 DNA: TGTGCCAGCAGCTTAGGTCAAACAGGGTTCACCGGGGAGCTGTTTTTT. Its protein product is CASSLGQTGFTGELFF. Using reference TRBV11-2 and TRBJ2-2 for the parts outside the CDR3, the full variable domain is EAGVAQSPRYKIIEKRQSVAFWCNPISGHATLYWYQQILGQGPKLLIQFQNNGVVDDSQLPKDRFSAERLKGVDSTLKIQPAKLEDSAVYLCASSLGQTGFTGELFFGEGSRLTVL.

The chain employs TRBV19 and TRBJ2-3, with D possibly being TRBD2 (6 bases). Germline V gene data show CDR1 as LNHDA and CDR2 as SQIVND (reference sequence). This CDR3 contains 15 residues. The V and J ends lost 3 bases and 0 bases respectively, with 10 bases between them. CDR3 sequence reads: CASSISGTSTDTQYF. The CDR3 bases are TGTGCCAGTAGTATTAGCGGCACTAGCACAGATACGCAGTATTTT.

The chain couples TRBV18 to TRBJ1-1; D is uncertain. Germline CDR1 KGHSH, CDR2 LQKENI. The CDR3 extends over 14 amino acids. Trimming left V 4 bases short and J 1 base short, with 10 bases between. DNA for the CDR3: TGTGCCAGCTCACTGGACCGGGAGAACACTGAAGCTTTCTTT. Encoded protein: CASSLDRENTEAFF. Combining the CDR3 with reference TRBV18 and TRBJ1-1 gives the whole variable domain NAGVMQNPRHLVRRRGQEARLRCSPMKGHSHVYWYRQLPEEGLKFMVYLQKENIIDESGMPKERFSAEFPKEGPSILRIQQVVRGDSAAYFCASSLDRENTEAFFGQGTRLTVV.

The V call is TRBV5-1, the J call TRBJ2-5; TRBD1 aligns across 9 bases. The V segment lost 4 bases and the J segment 4 bases; nucleotides outside the gene matches: 5. CDR1 is SGHRS, CDR2 YFSETQ, per germline. This CDR3 is 14 amino acids long. Here the CDR3 DNA reads TGCGCCAGCAGCCCGGGGACAGGGATAGAGACCCAGTACTTC. Residues: CASSPGTGIETQYF.

The V gene is TRBV30, the J gene TRBJ2-1, with 8 nucleotides matching TRBD1. V was clipped by 0 bases and J by 5 bases; unmatched bases: 6. Germline V gene sequence: CDR1 GTSNPN, CDR2 SVGIG (reference sequence). The CDR3 has 15 amino acids. CDR3 amino acids: CAWSVMTGADNEQFF. The CDR3 coding sequence is TGTGCCTGGAGTGTAATGACAGGGGCCGACAATGAGCAGTTCTTC.

The chain combines TRBV4-3 with TRBJ2-1, with D maybe TRBD1 (6 bases). V lost 1 base to trimming and J lost 10 bases, with 17 bases between them. Germline loops: CDR1 LGHNA, CDR2 YSLEER. The CDR3 loop spans 15 amino acids. CDR3 sequence reads: CASSQVDRRSREQFF. For the CDR3, the DNA is TGCGCCAGCAGCCAAGTCGACAGGAGGAGCAGGGAGCAGTTCTTC.

The chain uses TRBV4-2 and TRBJ2-6, with D possibly being TRBD2 (6 bases). The CDR3 has 19 amino acids. The germline CDR1 and CDR2 sequences are LGHNA and YNFKEQ. Between the trimmed V and J ends, which lost 0 bases and 4 bases, there was a span of 19 bases. The CDR3 sequence: CASSQDIGTSAPGANVLTF. The CDR3, as DNA: TGTGCCAGCAGCCAAGACATCGGGACTTCAGCGCCCGGGGCCAACGTCCTGACTTTC.

The chain combines TRBV7-2 with TRBJ2-2, with 12 bases lining up with TRBD2. The CDR3 covers 18 residues. CDR1 is SGHTA and CDR2 is FQGNSA in the germline V gene. With V trimmed by 0 bases and J by 2 bases, 4 bases remained unmatched. CDR3 in amino acids: CASSLATSGSGNTGELFF. Here the CDR3 DNA reads TGTGCCAGCAGCTTAGCGACTAGCGGGAGCGGCAACACCGGGGAGCTGTTTTTT.

This chain links TRBV6-1 with TRBJ2-2; the match to TRBD1 covers 10 bases. CDR1 is MNHNS and CDR2 is SASEGT in the germline V gene. V was pared by 6 bases and J by 7 bases, with 8 bases of the junction left unmatched. The CDR3 has 15 amino acids. CDR3 protein: CASRERQGASGELFF. Here the CDR3 DNA reads TGTGCCAGCAGAGAGCGACAGGGGGCGAGCGGGGAGCTGTTTTTT.